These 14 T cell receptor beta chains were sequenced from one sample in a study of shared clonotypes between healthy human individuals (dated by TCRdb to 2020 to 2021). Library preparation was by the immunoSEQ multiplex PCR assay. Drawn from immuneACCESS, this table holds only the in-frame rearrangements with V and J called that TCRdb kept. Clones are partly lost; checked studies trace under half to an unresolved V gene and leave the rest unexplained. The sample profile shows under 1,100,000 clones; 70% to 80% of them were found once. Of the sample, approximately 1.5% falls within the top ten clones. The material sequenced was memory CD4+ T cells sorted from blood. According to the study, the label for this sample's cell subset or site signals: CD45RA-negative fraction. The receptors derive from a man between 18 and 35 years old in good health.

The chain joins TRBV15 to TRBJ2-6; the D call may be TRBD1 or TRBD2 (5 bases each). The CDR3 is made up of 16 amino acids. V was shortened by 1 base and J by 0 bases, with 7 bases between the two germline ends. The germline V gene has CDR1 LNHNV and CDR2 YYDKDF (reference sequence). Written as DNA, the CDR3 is TGTGCCACCAGCAGAGGTGGGACCTCTGGGGCCAACGTCCTGACTTTC. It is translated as CATSRGGTSGANVLTF.

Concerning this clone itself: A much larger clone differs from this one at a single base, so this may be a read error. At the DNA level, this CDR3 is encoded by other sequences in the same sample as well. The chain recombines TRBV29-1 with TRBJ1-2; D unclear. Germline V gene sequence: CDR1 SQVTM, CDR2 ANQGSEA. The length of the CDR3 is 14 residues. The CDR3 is CSVRFLSANYGYTF. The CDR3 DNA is TGCAGCGTTCGTTTTCTCTCCGCTAACTACGGCTACACCTTC.

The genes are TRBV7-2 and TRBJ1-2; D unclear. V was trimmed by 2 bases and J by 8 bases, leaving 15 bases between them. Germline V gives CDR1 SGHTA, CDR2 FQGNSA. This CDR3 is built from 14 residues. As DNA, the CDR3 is TGTGCCAGCAGCTTAAATGGGCTCGGTGGCGGCTACACCTTC. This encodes CASSLNGLGGGYTF.

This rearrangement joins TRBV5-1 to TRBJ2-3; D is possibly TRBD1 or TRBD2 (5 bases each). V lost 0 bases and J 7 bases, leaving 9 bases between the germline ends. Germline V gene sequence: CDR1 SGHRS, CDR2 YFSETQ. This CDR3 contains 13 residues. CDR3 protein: CASSLEGTNTQYF. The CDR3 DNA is TGCGCCAGCAGCTTGGAGGGGACCAATACGCAGTATTTT.

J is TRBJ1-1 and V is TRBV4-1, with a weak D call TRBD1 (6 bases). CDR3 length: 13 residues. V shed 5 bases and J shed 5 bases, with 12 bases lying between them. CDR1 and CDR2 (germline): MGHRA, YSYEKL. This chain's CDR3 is CASSTGKSTEAFF. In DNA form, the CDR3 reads TGCGCCAGCAGCACAGGGAAATCGACTGAAGCTTTCTTT.

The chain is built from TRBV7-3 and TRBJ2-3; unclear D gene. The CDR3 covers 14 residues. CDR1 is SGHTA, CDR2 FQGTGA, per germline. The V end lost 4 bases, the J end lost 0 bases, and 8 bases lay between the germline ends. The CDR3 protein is CASSSETSTDTQYF. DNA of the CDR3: TGTGCCAGCAGCTCCGAGACTAGCACAGATACGCAGTATTTT.

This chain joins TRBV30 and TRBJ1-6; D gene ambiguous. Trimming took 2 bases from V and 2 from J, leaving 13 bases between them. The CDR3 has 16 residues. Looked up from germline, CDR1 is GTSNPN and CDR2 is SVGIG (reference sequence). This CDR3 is CAWSNPASTYNSPLHF. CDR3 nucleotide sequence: TGTGCCTGGAGTAATCCTGCAAGCACCTATAATTCACCCCTCCACTTT.

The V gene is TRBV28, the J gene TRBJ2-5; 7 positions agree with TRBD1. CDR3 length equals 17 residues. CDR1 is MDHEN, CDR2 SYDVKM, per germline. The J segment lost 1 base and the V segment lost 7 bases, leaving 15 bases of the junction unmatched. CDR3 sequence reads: CASTSHRGRSPQETQYF. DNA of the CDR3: TGTGCCAGCACCTCACACAGGGGCAGGAGCCCCCAAGAGACCCAGTACTTC.

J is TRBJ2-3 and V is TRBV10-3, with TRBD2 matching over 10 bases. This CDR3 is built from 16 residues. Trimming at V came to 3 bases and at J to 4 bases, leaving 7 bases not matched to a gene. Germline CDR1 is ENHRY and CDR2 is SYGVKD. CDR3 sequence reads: CAISDYSGGTSDTQYF. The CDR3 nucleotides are TGTGCCATCAGTGACTATAGCGGGGGGACGTCAGATACGCAGTATTTT.

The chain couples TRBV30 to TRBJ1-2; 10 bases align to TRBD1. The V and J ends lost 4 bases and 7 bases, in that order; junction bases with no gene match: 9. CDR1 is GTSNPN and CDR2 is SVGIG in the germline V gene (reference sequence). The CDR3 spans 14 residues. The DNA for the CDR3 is TGTGCCTGGACGGGACAGGGGATAACTATTGGCTACACCTTC. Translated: CAWTGQGITIGYTF.

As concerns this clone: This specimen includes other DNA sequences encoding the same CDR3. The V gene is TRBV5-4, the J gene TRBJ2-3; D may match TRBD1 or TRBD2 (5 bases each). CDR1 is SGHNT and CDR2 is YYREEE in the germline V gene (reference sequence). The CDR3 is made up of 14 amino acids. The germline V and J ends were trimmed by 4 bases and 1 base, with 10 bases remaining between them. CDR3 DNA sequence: TGTGCCAGCAGCGGTAGGGACCGCACAGATACGCAGTATTTT. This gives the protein CASSGRDRTDTQYF.

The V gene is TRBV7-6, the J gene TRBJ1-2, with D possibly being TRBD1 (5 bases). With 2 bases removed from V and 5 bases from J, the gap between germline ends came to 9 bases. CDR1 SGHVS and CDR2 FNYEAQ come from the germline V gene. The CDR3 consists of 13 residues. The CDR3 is CASSLQWGYGYTF. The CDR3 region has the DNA TGTGCCAGCAGCTTACAGTGGGGGTATGGCTACACCTTC. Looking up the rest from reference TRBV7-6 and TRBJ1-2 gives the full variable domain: GAGVSQSPRYKVTKRGQDVALRCDPISGHVSLYWYRQALGQGPEFLTYFNYEAQQDKSGLPNDRFSAERPEGSISTLTIQRTEQRDSAMYRCASSLQWGYGYTFGSGTRLTVV.

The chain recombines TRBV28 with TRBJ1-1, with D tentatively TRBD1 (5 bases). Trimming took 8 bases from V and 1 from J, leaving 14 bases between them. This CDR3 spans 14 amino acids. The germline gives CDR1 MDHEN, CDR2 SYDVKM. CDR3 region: CASPPRTGNTEAFF. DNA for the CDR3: TGTGCCAGCCCCCCCCGTACAGGGAACACTGAAGCTTTCTTT.

This chain's CDR3 is CASSYSTGGNGYTF. The CDR3 DNA is TGTGCCAGCAGTTACTCGACAGGGGGAAATGGCTACACCTTC. V gene TRBV6-5 combines with J gene TRBJ1-2; 9 bases map to TRBD1. V lost 0 bases and J lost 6; bases outside the gene matches: 2. The CDR3 covers 14 residues. Germline CDR1 is MNHEY and CDR2 is SVGAGI.